These T cell receptor beta chains were read from a single sample in a study of regulatory T cells in long-lasting Graves disease. TCRdb reprocessed the multiplex PCR reads via MiXCR and lists one record per CDR3 protein. The top ten hold approximately 15% of the sample, which has 500,000 or so distinct CDR3 sequences, roughly 15% seen once. This sample also appeared in a second study, on T cells in Graves' hyperthyroidism and ophthalmopathy.

The input for sequencing was peripheral blood mononuclear cells (PBMCs), taken at new diagnosis, from a patient treated with antithyroid drugs. These TCRs come from a woman aged 50 to 60 with Graves disease. Both conserved end residues are part of each CDR3. The D gene is left open where the match is weak. Rows may omit the clone size; those that give it use once, few, many or a size class.

TRBJ2-7,-,few,TRBV5-1,TGCGCCAGCAGCTTGGGGGGTATGTCCTACGAGCAGTACTTC,CASSLGGMSYEQYF
TRBJ2-3,-,many,TRBV7-2,TGTGCCAGCAGCTCACAGGTCGGGCGAGACACAGATACGCAGTATTTT,CASSSQVGRDTDTQYF
TRBJ1-6,TRBD1,-,TRBV20-1,TGCAGTGCTTCCAGGACAGGCAATGGTTCACCCCTCCACTTT,CSASRTGNGSPLHF
TRBJ2-2,TRBD1,-,TRBV19,TGTGCCAGTATCCCTGGACAGGGGTCGACCGGGGAGCTGTTTTTT,CASIPGQGSTGELFF
TRBJ1-1,-,few,TRBV6-1,TGTGCCAGCAGACCCCATGCGAACACTGAAGCTTTCTTT,CASRPHANTEAFF
TRBJ2-2,-,-,TRBV20-1,TGCAGTGCTAGAGTCGTCGGGGACGGGGAGCTGTTTTTT,CSARVVGDGELFF
TRBJ2-5,TRBD1,many,TRBV28,TGTGCCAGCAGTGAGACAGGGTATCAAGAGACCCAGTACTTC,CASSETGYQETQYF
TRBJ2-2,TRBD1,many,TRBV28,TGTGCCAGCAGTTGGGACAGTCGAAACACCGGGGAGCTGTTTTTT,CASSWDSRNTGELFF
TRBJ2-2,-,few,TRBV4-1,TGCGCCAGCAGCCAAGTGTTCCAGGGGGGAAGCGGGGAGCTGTTTTTT,CASSQVFQGGSGELFF
TRBJ2-1,-,-,TRBV5-1,TGCGCCAGCAGCTTGGAAATTGTGGGCATGTCGTATCACAATGAGCAGTTCTTC,CASSLEIVGMSYHNEQFF
TRBJ1-1,TRBD1,-,TRBV2,TGTGCCAGCAGTGAACAGGGGGCTAGGGACACTGAAGCTTTCTTT,CASSEQGARDTEAFF
TRBJ1-2,TRBD1,many,TRBV6-2/TRBV6-3,TGTGCCAGCAGAGCCGCGGACAGGGGTGGCTACACCTTC,CASRAADRGGYTF
TRBJ2-1,TRBD2,-,TRBV12-3/TRBV12-4,TGTGCCAGCAGTTCCCCGGGGGGGGAGACAAATAATGAGCAGTTCTTC,CASSSPGGETNNEQFF
TRBJ2-2,-,-,TRBV6-1,TGTGCCAGCAGTGAAGGGCAGCTGAACACCGGGGAGCTGTTTTTT,CASSEGQLNTGELFF
TRBJ1-1,TRBD1,many,TRBV7-9,TGTGCCAGCAGCCACCCAGGGGACAGGGCTTTTACTGAAGCTTTCTTT,CASSHPGDRAFTEAFF
TRBJ2-1,TRBD2,many,TRBV7-8,TGTGCCAGCAGCTTAGCACTCGGGCCTAGCGGTTACAATGAGCAGTTCTTC,CASSLALGPSGYNEQFF
TRBJ2-7,-,many,TRBV2,TGTGCCAGCAGTCCCCGTCTGCTAGCAGAATCCTACGAGCAGTACTTC,CASSPRLLAESYEQYF
TRBJ2-3,-,many,TRBV11-3,TGTGCCAGCAGCTTAGGCGCGGACAACACAGATACGCAGTATTTT,CASSLGADNTDTQYF
TRBJ2-3,-,-,TRBV29-1,TGCAGCGTTGAAACCAATAGCACAGATACGCAGTATTTT,CSVETNSTDTQYF
TRBJ2-3,-,few,TRBV5-1,TGCGCCAGCAGCTTGGATTGGGGAGATACGCAGTATTTT,CASSLDWGDTQYF
TRBJ1-2,-,-,TRBV27,TGTGCCAGCAGCTCAGCCGCCTTAGACAGTAACTATGGCTACACCTTC,CASSSAALDSNYGYTF
TRBJ2-7,-,-,TRBV30,TGTGCCTGGAGCCCCCTGGATGCTGTACGGAGCTCCTACGAGCAGTACTTC,CAWSPLDAVRSSYEQYF
TRBJ1-4,-,many,TRBV7-9,TGTGCCAGCAGCCGGGACAATTGGGGTGAAAAACTGTTTTTT,CASSRDNWGEKLFF
TRBJ1-1,-,many,TRBV29-1,TGCAGCGTCCGAATCGCTGAAGCTTTCTTT,CSVRIAEAFF
TRBJ2-3,-,-,TRBV4-1,TGCGCCAGCAGCCCCAGAACTATTTATGGGGGGACCAGCACAGATACGCAGTATTTT,CASSPRTIYGGTSTDTQYF
TRBJ2-3,TRBD2,many,TRBV28,TGTGCCAGCAGTTTACACCGATTGGGACTAGCGTATGATACGCAGTATTTT,CASSLHRLGLAYDTQYF
TRBJ1-3,-,few,TRBV18,TGTGCCAGCTCGCGGGGGGACAACTCTGGAAACACCATATATTTT,CASSRGDNSGNTIYF
TRBJ1-1,-,many,TRBV10-3,TGTGCCATCCACGGGACTTTGAACACTGAAGCTTTCTTT,CAIHGTLNTEAFF
TRBJ1-5,-,many,TRBV7-8,TGTGCCAGCAGCTTAGGGACCCTTGGGGGCAATCAGCCCCAGCATTTT,CASSLGTLGGNQPQHF
TRBJ2-7,TRBD1,many,TRBV18,TGTGCCAGCTCACCGGCCCCTGACAGGGGGCAGTGGCAGTACTTC,CASSPAPDRGQWQYF
TRBJ2-1,-,few,TRBV18,TGTGCCAGCTCACCGGAGATACACCTAAATACATACAATGAGCAGTTCTTC,CASSPEIHLNTYNEQFF
TRBJ1-2,-,few,TRBV30,TGTGCCTGGAGTAGAGCAGGGAGAGACTATGGCTACACCTTC,CAWSRAGRDYGYTF
TRBJ2-1,TRBD2,many,TRBV18,TGTGCCAGCTCCCCGGGACTAGCGGGAGATGGCGAGCAGTTCTTC,CASSPGLAGDGEQFF
TRBJ2-2,TRBD2,-,TRBV27,TGTGCCAGCAGCACTGCCGGGACTAGTTACGGGGAGCTGTTTTTT,CASSTAGTSYGELFF
TRBJ1-3,TRBD1,-,TRBV30,TGTGCCTGGAGAGGACAGGGTTCCTCTTCTCTTGGAAACACCATATATTTT,CAWRGQGSSSLGNTIYF
TRBJ2-1,TRBD2,few,TRBV28,TGTGCCAGCAGTTCTATTAGCGGGAGTCCCAACAATGAGCAGTTCTTC,CASSSISGSPNNEQFF
TRBJ2-5,TRBD1,few,TRBV28,TGTGCCAGCAGCGCGAGGGACAGACAAGAGACCCAGTACTTC,CASSARDRQETQYF
TRBJ1-5,-,few,TRBV28,TGTGCCAGCAGCGGTGACACCTCCCAACAGCCCCAGCATTTT,CASSGDTSQQPQHF
TRBJ1-5,TRBD1,few,TRBV7-2,TGTGCCAGCAGCTCAGGGGGGAACAATCAGCCCCAGCATTTT,CASSSGGNNQPQHF
TRBJ1-6,-,many,TRBV7-9,TGTGCCAGCAGCTCAGGGAGTTTCTATAATTCACCCCTCCACTTT,CASSSGSFYNSPLHF
TRBJ2-1,TRBD1,-,TRBV30,TGTGCCTGGAGGGCTCAGGGGGTTAGTGGCGAGCAGTTCTTC,CAWRAQGVSGEQFF
TRBJ2-3,-,few,TRBV6-2/TRBV6-3,TGTGCCAGCAGAAGATTGGGTGGTCCAGATACGCAGTATTTT,CASRRLGGPDTQYF
TRBJ1-1,-,-,TRBV4-1,TGCGCCAGCAGCCAAGATCTCGTCTGGACTGAAGCTTTCTTT,CASSQDLVWTEAFF
TRBJ2-5,-,once,TRBV6-1,TGTGCCAGCAGCTCCCTCGTCGCCATCCAAGAGACCCAGCACTTC,CASSSLVAIQETQHF
TRBJ1-3,-,few,TRBV9,TGTGCCAGCAGCGTATTTCCGACCGCCTCTGGAAACACCATATATTTT,CASSVFPTASGNTIYF
TRBJ2-1,TRBD1,-,TRBV9,TGTGCCAGCAGCGCCGTACCGGGACAGAACAATGAGCAGTTCTTC,CASSAVPGQNNEQFF
TRBJ2-7,-,many,TRBV7-9,TGTGCCAGCAGCCCGACAAGCTCCTACGAGCAGTACTTC,CASSPTSSYEQYF
TRBJ2-7,-,-,TRBV9,TGTGCCAGCAGCGCTGCGGGTGGGCACGAGCAGTACTTC,CASSAAGGHEQYF
TRBJ1-2,-,-,TRBV5-4,TGTGCCAGCAGCTTGCACCCAAGCGACTATGGCTACACCTTC,CASSLHPSDYGYTF
TRBJ1-5,-,-,TRBV19,TGTGCCAGTAACGGGAGTGGGAATCAGCCCCAGCATTTT,CASNGSGNQPQHF
TRBJ2-3,TRBD2,many,TRBV20-1,TGCAGTGCTAGAGGGATGACTAGCAGGTTCACAGATACGCAGTATTTT,CSARGMTSRFTDTQYF
TRBJ2-7,-,few,TRBV20-1,TGCAGTGCTAGACAGGACATCCTGTACTTC,CSARQDILYF
TRBJ1-2,-,few,TRBV19,TGTGCCAGTAGTTCGACGTCCTGGAGGGAGTTGAGTGGCTACACCTTC,CASSSTSWRELSGYTF
TRBJ2-7,-,many,TRBV28,TGTGCCAGCAGTCCCACAGGGTTGCACTACGAGCAGTACTTC,CASSPTGLHYEQYF
TRBJ2-3,TRBD2,many,TRBV5-1,TGCGCCAGCAGCTCAAGGACTAGCGGGGACCGCACAGATACGCAGTATTTT,CASSSRTSGDRTDTQYF
TRBJ2-1,TRBD2,many,TRBV6-2/TRBV6-3,TGTGCCAGCAGTTACGGGGTTAGCGGCGGGAGGGATGAGCAGTTCTTC,CASSYGVSGGRDEQFF
TRBJ2-3,TRBD1,many,TRBV12-3/TRBV12-4,TGTGCCAGCAGTCGAGGGACAGGGGGCCTCACAGATACGCAGTATTTT,CASSRGTGGLTDTQYF
TRBJ2-7,-,few,TRBV10-2,TGCGCCAGCAGTGAGTCGGCAGAGGGCGGGTACGAGCAGTACTTC,CASSESAEGGYEQYF
TRBJ2-7,TRBD1,many,TRBV7-2,TGTGCCAGCAGCTCAACCAGGGACCGGGACAGGCTTCTACGGGAGCAGTACTTC,CASSSTRDRDRLLREQYF
TRBJ2-1,TRBD1,many,TRBV11-2,TGTGCCAGCAGCATAGGACAGGAAAATTCACATGAGCAGTTCTTC,CASSIGQENSHEQFF